This T cell receptor (beta chain) is drawn from a study of T-cell reconstitution after alpha-beta-depleted transplantation in children. Unique molecular identifiers were used to barcode this TCRbeta library. TCRdb re-called the PCR reads with MiXCR, one entry per CDR3 protein. The sample has about 360,000 distinct CDR3 sequences, 10% to 15% seen once. The receptor's source is a human donor who donated a stem cell graft to a child with Fanconi anemia. The sequences come from PBMCs, collected from the stem cell graft.

CDR3 residues: CASSPGDRSSYNSPLHF. CDR3 DNA sequence: TGTGCCAGCAGTCCCGGGGACCGGAGCTCCTATAATTCACCCCTCCACTTT. The V call is TRBV12-3 or TRBV12-4, the J call TRBJ1-6; tentatively, D is TRBD1 (5 bases). This CDR3 is built from 17 residues. V was trimmed by 5 bases and J by 0 bases, leaving 14 bases between them.